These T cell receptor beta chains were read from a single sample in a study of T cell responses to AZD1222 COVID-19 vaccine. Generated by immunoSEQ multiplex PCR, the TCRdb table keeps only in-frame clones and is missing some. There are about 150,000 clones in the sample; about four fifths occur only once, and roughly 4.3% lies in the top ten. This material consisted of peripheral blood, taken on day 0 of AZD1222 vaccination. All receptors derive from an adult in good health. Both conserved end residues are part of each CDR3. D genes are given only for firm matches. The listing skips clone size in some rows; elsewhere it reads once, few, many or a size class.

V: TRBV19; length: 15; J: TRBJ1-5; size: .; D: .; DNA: TGTGCCAGTAGACCTCCCGACTATAGCAATCAGCCCCAGCATTTT; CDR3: CASRPPDYSNQPQHF
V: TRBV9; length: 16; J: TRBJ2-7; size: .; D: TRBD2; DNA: TGTGCCAGCAGCGGGCCAGCGGGGGGCCGCACCTACGAGCAGTACTTC; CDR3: CASSGPAGGRTYEQYF
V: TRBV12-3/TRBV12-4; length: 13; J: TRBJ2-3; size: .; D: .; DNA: TGTGCCAGCAGTTTAGCCAGGCTTGATACGCAGTATTTT; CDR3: CASSLARLDTQYF
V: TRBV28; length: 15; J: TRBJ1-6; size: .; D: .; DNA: TGTGCCAGCAGAGTTAGGAACTCTCGTTCTTCACCCCTCCACTTT; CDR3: CASRVRNSRSSPLHF
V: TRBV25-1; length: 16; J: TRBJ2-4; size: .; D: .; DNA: TGTGCCAGCAGTGAGGGGCGGGGGCTGATTAAAAACATTCAGTACTTC; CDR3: CASSEGRGLIKNIQYF
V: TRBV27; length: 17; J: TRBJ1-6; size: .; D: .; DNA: TGTGCCAGCAGTCAGGCCCCCGTGGGCTCCTATAATTCACCCCTCCACTTT; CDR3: CASSQAPVGSYNSPLHF
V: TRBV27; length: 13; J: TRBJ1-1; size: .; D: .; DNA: TGTGCCAGCAGTTTTTGGGGGAACACTGAAGCTTTCTTT; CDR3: CASSFWGNTEAFF
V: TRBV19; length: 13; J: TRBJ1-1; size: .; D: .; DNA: TGTGCCAGTAGTATCAGTGTGAACACTGAAGCTTTCTTT; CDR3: CASSISVNTEAFF
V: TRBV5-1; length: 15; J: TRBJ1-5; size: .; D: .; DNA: TGCGCCAGCAGCTTGGATCCCAGGGACAATCAGCCCCAGCATTTT; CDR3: CASSLDPRDNQPQHF
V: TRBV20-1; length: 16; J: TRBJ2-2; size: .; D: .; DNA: TGCAGTGCTAGTGGTGTCGGCGGGGCTAACACCGGGGAGCTGTTTTTT; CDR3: CSASGVGGANTGELFF
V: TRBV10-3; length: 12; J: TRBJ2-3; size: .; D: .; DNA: TGTGCCATCAGTGATGGTAATAGCCTGCAGTATTTT; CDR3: CAISDGNSLQYF
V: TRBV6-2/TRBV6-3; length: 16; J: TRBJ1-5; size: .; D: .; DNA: TGTGCCAGCAGCCAGGGTACCCTCACCCCGAATCAGCCCCAGCATTTT; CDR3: CASSQGTLTPNQPQHF
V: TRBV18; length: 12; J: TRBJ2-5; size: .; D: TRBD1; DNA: TGTGCCAGCTCCCTACAGGGGGAGACCCAGTACTTC; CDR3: CASSLQGETQYF
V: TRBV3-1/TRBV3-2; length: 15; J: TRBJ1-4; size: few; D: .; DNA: TGTGCCAGCAGCGCCCAGGGGATGGCTAATGAAAAACTGTTTTTT; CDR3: CASSAQGMANEKLFF
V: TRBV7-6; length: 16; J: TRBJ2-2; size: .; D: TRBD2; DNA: TGTGCCAGCAGCATGGGACTAGCGGGGGGAGCCGGGGAGCTGTTTTTT; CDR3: CASSMGLAGGAGELFF
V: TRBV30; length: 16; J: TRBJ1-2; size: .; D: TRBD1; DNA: TGTGCCTGGCGATCGGACAGGAGGAGACCTAACTATGGCTACACCTTC; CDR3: CAWRSDRRRPNYGYTF
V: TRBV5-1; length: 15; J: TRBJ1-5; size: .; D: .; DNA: TGCGCCAGCAGCCCGGGCGAGGGCTCTAATCAGCCCCAGCATTTT; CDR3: CASSPGEGSNQPQHF
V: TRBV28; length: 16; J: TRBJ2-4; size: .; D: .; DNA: TGTGCCAGCACCTCGAGGGCCAACCTAGCCAAAAACATTCAGTACTTC; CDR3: CASTSRANLAKNIQYF
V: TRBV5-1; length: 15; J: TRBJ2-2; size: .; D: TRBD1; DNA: TGCGCCAGCAGCCTGGGACAGGGAAGCACCGGGGAGCTGTTTTTT; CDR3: CASSLGQGSTGELFF
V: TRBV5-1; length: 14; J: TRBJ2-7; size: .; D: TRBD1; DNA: TGCGCCAGCAGCTCCTCCGGGACAGGGGATGTGCAGTACTTC; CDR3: CASSSSGTGDVQYF
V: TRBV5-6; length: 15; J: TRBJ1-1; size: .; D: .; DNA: TGTGCCAGCAGCTTGATGGCAGGCCCGAACACTGAAGCTTTCTTT; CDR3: CASSLMAGPNTEAFF
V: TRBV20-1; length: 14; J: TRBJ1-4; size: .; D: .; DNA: TGCAGTGCTAGTGGACGTGGTGCTAATGAAAAACTGTTTTTT; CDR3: CSASGRGANEKLFF
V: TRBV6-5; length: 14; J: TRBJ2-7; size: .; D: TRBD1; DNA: TGTGCCAGCATTAGGACAGGGGGACTCTACGAGCAGTACTTC; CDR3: CASIRTGGLYEQYF
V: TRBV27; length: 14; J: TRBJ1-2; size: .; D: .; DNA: TGTGCCAGCAGTCCCCAGGGGAGTAACTATGGCTACACCTTC; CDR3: CASSPQGSNYGYTF
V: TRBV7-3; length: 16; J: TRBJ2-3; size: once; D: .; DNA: TGTGCCAGCAGCTTAATCGGGAGTCAACTCACAGATACGCAGTATTTT; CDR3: CASSLIGSQLTDTQYF
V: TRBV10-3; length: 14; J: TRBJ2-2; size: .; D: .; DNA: TGTGCCATCAGTGAGTCGTGGGATTCCGGGGAGCTGTTTTTT; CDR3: CAISESWDSGELFF
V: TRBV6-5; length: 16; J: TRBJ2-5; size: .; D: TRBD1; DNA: TGTGCCAGCAGTTACGCTATGGGGACAGGCCAAGAGACCCAGTACTTC; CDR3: CASSYAMGTGQETQYF
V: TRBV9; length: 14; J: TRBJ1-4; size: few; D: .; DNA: TGTGCCAGCAGCGTAGGAGTTGGCCATGAAAAACTGTTTTTT; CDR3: CASSVGVGHEKLFF
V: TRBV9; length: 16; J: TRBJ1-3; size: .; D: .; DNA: TGTGCCAGCAGCGCCCCCGACACAGCCTCTGGAAACACCATATATTTT; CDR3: CASSAPDTASGNTIYF
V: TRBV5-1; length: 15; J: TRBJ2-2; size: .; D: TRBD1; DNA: TGCGCCAGCAGCTGGGGACAGGGGGGCACCGGGGAGCTGTTTTTT; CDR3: CASSWGQGGTGELFF
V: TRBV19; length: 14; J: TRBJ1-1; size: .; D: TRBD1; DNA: TGTGCCAGTAGTATGGACAGGGCGGGCACTGAAGCTTTCTTT; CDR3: CASSMDRAGTEAFF
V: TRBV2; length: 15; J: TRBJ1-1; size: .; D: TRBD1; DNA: TGTGCCAGCAGGGGGACAGGGGGAAATAGGGCTGAAGCTTTCTTT; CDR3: CASRGTGGNRAEAFF
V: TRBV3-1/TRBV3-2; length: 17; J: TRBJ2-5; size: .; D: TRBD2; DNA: TGTGCCAGCAGCGCAAGAGATCCTAGCGGGTACCAAGAGACCCAGTACTTC; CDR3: CASSARDPSGYQETQYF
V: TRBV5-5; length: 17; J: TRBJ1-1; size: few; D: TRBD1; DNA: TGTGCCAGCAGCCGGACAGGGGGCGGTAATCGGAACACTGAAGCTTTCTTT; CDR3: CASSRTGGGNRNTEAFF
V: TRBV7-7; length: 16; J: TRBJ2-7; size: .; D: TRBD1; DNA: TGTGCTAGCAGCTGGGACGGGGACAGCGATTTTTACGAGCAGTACTTC; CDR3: CASSWDGDSDFYEQYF
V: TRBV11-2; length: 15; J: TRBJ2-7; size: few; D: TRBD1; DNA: TGTGCCAGCAGCTTAACGGCAGGGGGCTTCAACGAGCAGTACTTC; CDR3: CASSLTAGGFNEQYF
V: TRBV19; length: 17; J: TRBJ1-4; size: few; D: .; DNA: TGTGCCAGTTTACCCGGGACGCACCGACGGGGTAATGAAAAACTGTTTTTT; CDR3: CASLPGTHRRGNEKLFF
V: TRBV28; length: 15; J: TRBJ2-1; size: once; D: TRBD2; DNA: TGTGCCAGCAGCCTGACCGGGACTAGCCTGAATGAGCAGTTCTTC; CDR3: CASSLTGTSLNEQFF
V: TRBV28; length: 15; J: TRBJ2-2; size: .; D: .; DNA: TGTGCCAGCAGTGGAACAGGATTTCGAACCGGGGAGCTGTTTTTT; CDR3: CASSGTGFRTGELFF
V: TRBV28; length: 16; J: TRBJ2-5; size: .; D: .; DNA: TGTGCCAGCAGTCTCCCCGGCTGGAGAACGGGAGAGACCCAGTACTTC; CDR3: CASSLPGWRTGETQYF
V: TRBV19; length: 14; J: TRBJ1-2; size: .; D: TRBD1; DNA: TGTGCCAGTAGTATAGCGGGACAGGTTAATGGCTACACCTTC; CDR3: CASSIAGQVNGYTF
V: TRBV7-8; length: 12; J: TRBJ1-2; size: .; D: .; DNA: TGTGCCAGCAGCTTAGAACATTCTGGCTACACCTTC; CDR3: CASSLEHSGYTF
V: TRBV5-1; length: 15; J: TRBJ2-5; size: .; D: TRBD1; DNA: TGCGCCAGCAGCTCCCGGGGGACAGGGGCCGAGACCCAGTACTTC; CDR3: CASSSRGTGAETQYF
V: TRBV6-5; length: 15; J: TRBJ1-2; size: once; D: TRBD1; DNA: TGTGCCAGCAAGACCGAGGACAGGAGTGACTATGGCTACACCTTC; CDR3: CASKTEDRSDYGYTF
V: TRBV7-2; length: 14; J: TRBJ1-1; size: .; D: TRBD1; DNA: TGTGCCAGCAGCTTCCGACAGGGCAACACTGAAGCTTTCTTT; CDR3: CASSFRQGNTEAFF
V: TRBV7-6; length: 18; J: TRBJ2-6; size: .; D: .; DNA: TGTGCCAGCAGCTTAGATCTAATCGGGCCCAGTGGGGCCAACGTCCTGACTTTC; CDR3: CASSLDLIGPSGANVLTF
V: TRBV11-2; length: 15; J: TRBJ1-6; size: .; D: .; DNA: TGTGCCAGCAGCTCTGGGTGGCAGGGGAATTCACCCCTCCACTTT; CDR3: CASSSGWQGNSPLHF
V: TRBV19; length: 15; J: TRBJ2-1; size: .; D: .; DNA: TGTGCCAGTAGTATAGTAGCAGGGAGAGTACATGAGCAGTTCTTC; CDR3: CASSIVAGRVHEQFF
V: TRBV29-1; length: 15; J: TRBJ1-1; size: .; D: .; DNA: TGCAGCGTTGCTGGGGGCATGCGGCGAGTCGCTGAAGCTTTCTTT; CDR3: CSVAGGMRRVAEAFF
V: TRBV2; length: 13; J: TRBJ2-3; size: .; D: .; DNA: TGTGCCAGCAGTGATCGGGTGACAGATACGCAGTATTTT; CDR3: CASSDRVTDTQYF
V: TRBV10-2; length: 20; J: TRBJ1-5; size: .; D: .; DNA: TGCGCCAGCCCCGATCCCCCCGGCGGAGGGAGAATCCCTAGCAATCAGCCCCAGCATTTT; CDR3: CASPDPPGGGRIPSNQPQHF
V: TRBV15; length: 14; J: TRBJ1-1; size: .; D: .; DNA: TGTGCCACCAGCAGAAACAACAGGGCCAATGAAGCTTTCTTT; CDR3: CATSRNNRANEAFF
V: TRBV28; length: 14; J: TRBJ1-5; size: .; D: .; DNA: TGTGCCTCCAGAGAGGGGGGTAGCAATCAGCCCCAGCATTTT; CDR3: CASREGGSNQPQHF
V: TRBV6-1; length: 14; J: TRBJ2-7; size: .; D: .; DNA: TGTGCCAGCAGTGAAGGGGGGGACTCCTACGAGCAGTACTTC; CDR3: CASSEGGDSYEQYF
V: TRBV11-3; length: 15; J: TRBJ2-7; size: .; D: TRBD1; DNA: TGTGCCAGCAGCCCGCAGACAGGGGAAACCTACGAGCAGTACTTC; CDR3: CASSPQTGETYEQYF
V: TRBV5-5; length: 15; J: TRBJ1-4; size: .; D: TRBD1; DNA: TGTGCCAGCAGCTCCGGAGGACAGGGTCGGGAAAAACTGTTTTTT; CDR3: CASSSGGQGREKLFF
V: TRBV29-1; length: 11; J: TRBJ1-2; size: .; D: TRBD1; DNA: TGCAGCGTTGAACCAGGGGGCGAGTATAGATTC; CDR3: CSVEPGGEYRF